These 14 T cell receptor beta chains were sequenced from one sample in a study of siplizumab effects on memory and regulatory T cells. Libraries were prepared by immunoSEQ multiplex PCR; TCRdb keeps only in-frame clonotypes and omits some of them. In the table there are some 100,000 clones, 94% of which are singletons. Sequencing was carried out using Tregs sorted from blood. The source is a human donor in good health.

This clone is a singleton in its sample. The CDR3 here is CASSPRPSSEQYF. In nucleotides, the CDR3 is TGTGCCAGCAGCCCACGTCCGTCCAGCGAGCAGTACTTC. V gene TRBV7-7 combines with J gene TRBJ2-7; D not resolved. The CDR3 covers 13 residues. V was trimmed by 5 bases and J by 6 bases, leaving 14 bases between them. Germline CDR1 reads SSHAT; CDR2 reads FNYEAQ (reference sequence).

CDR3 coding DNA: TGTGCCAGCAGTGAAGGCCGGGGAGCCTACGAGCAGTACTTC. It specifies CASSEGRGAYEQYF. This chain uses TRBV2 with TRBJ2-7, with D possibly TRBD2 on 5 matching bases. V dropped 1 base and J dropped 2 bases, with 9 bases sitting between them. This CDR3 has 14 residues. Germline CDR1 and CDR2: SNHLY and FYNNEI.

V gene TRBV6-1 combines with J gene TRBJ2-2, with D unclear. CDR3 length equals 12 residues. V was clipped by 10 bases and J by 4 bases, with 10 bases between them. From germline, CDR1 is MNHNS and CDR2 SASEGT. As DNA, the CDR3 is TGTGCCATCGCTAGGGTCACCGGGGAGCTGTTTTTT. Translated, it gives CAIARVTGELFF.

The gene calls are TRBV6-1 and TRBJ1-5; D not resolved. This CDR3 has 12 residues. V was clipped by 4 bases and J by 10 bases, with 11 bases between them. Germline V gives CDR1 MNHNS, CDR2 SASEGT. The CDR3 DNA is TGTGCCAGCAGTGCCACACTAGGACCCCAGCATTTT. It specifies CASSATLGPQHF.

This chain links TRBV4-2 with TRBJ2-7; D is perhaps TRBD1 or TRBD2 (6 bases each). The V end lost 2 bases, the J end lost 6 bases, and 26 bases lay between the germline ends. This CDR3 region has 18 residues. Germline values: CDR1 LGHNA, CDR2 YNFKEQ. The CDR3 DNA sequence: TGTGCCAGCAGCCAACTGGGTCGCGGAGGGGGAGGTTACGGCGAGCAGTACTTC. It specifies CASSQLGRGGGGYGEQYF.

The chain is built from TRBV5-4 and TRBJ2-2, with 10 bases lining up with TRBD2. This CDR3 comprises 16 residues. Germline CDR1 SGHNT, CDR2 YYREEE (reference sequence). Losses at the gene ends were 1 base for V and 7 bases for J; bases not matched to a gene: 7. The CDR3 region has the DNA TGTGCCAGCAGCTTGAAGGGACTAGCGTGGGGCGGGGAGCTGTTTTTT. It specifies CASSLKGLAWGGELFF.

V and J are TRBV28 and TRBJ2-1; D gene unclear. Deletions cut 6 bases from V and 1 base from J, with 7 bases between. Per germline, CDR1 MDHEN and CDR2 SYDVKM. The CDR3 has 13 residues. This CDR3 is CASRYGSYNEQFF. DNA of the CDR3: TGTGCCAGCAGGTACGGATCCTACAATGAGCAGTTCTTC.

The V call is TRBV4-1, the J call TRBJ1-1, with D maybe TRBD1 (5 bases). Between the trimmed V and J ends, which lost 4 bases and 2 bases, there was a span of 14 bases. There are 15 residues in the CDR3. From germline, CDR1 is MGHRA and CDR2 YSYEKL. The CDR3 DNA sequence: TGCGCCAGCAGCCGCCGGTCCGGGGCCAACACTGAAGCTTTCTTT. This translates into CASSRRSGANTEAFF.

The gene calls are TRBV4-1 and TRBJ2-1, with a possible D match to TRBD1 (5 bases). The CDR3 has 15 residues. V lost 1 base to trimming and J lost 4 bases, with 11 bases between them. Germline assignment: CDR1 MGHRA and CDR2 YSYEKL. Here the CDR3 reads CASSQVRAIYNEQFF. The CDR3 coding sequence is TGCGCCAGCAGCCAAGTCAGGGCTATATACAATGAGCAGTTCTTC.

This clone was detected a few times. The rearrangement joins TRBV20-1 to TRBJ1-1; D uncertain. Germline CDR1 DFQATT, CDR2 SNEGSKA (reference sequence). V gave up 1 base and J gave up 4 bases, with 4 bases separating them. There are 11 residues in the CDR3. The CDR3 coding sequence is TGCAGTGCTAGAGGGGGCACTGAAGCTTTCTTT. Its translation is CSARGGTEAFF.

There are a few counts of this clone. The V gene is TRBV7-9, the J gene TRBJ1-2; 8 bases align to TRBD1. Germline V CDR1 and CDR2: SEHNR, FQNEAQ (reference sequence). The CDR3 is made up of 14 amino acids. J gave up 3 bases and V 5 bases, and 5 bases lay outside the gene matches. CDR3 amino acids: CASSHQGADYGYTF. The CDR3, as DNA: TGTGCCAGCAGCCACCAGGGGGCGGACTATGGCTACACCTTC.

The rearrangement uses TRBV19 and TRBJ2-4; D call uncertain. Germline assignment: CDR1 LNHDA and CDR2 SQIVND (reference sequence). This CDR3 region has 13 residues. Deletions cut 5 bases from V and 1 base from J, with 6 bases between. The CDR3 DNA reads TGTGCCAGTAGTGGTCGGGCCAAAAACATTCAGTACTTC. This codes for CASSGRAKNIQYF.

The gene calls are TRBV4-1 and TRBJ2-7; D might be TRBD1 (6 bases). Germline CDR1 reads MGHRA; CDR2 reads YSYEKL. Trimming pared 0 bases from V and 7 bases from J, leaving 19 bases between. This CDR3 spans 16 amino acids. CDR3 region: CASSQEDQGPHWEQYF. CDR3 bases: TGCGCCAGCAGCCAAGAAGATCAGGGGCCTCATTGGGAGCAGTACTTC.

The V gene is TRBV9, the J gene TRBJ2-7; 8 bases match TRBD1. Trimming took 3 bases from V and 10 from J; bases not matched to a gene: 6. Germline values: CDR1 SGDLS, CDR2 YYNGEE. CDR3 length: 12 residues. Here the CDR3 DNA reads TGTGCCAGCAGCGGCGGGACAGGTATCCAGTACTTC. Translated: CASSGGTGIQYF.